The entry below gives a single TCR beta chain sequence along with its context. This record comes from a study of patients and donors after allogeneic stem cell transplantation. TCRdb called the RT-PCR reads again in MiXCR, with one record for every CDR3 protein. This sample carries 3,900 or so distinct CDR3 sequences, about a sixth of them seen once, and the ten largest clones take roughly three quarters. The germline V and J ends were trimmed by 1 base and 1 base, with 4 bases remaining between them. This CDR3 is 14 amino acids long. CDR1 is KGHSH and CDR2 is LQKENI in the germline V gene. The chain carries TRBV18 and TRBJ1-4; no firm D call. Material: blood, either unsorted or a sorted T cell fraction (not recorded which). The source is a human donor who was either an allogeneic HSCT recipient or a stem cell or donor lymphocyte infusion donor (not recorded which). It is not recorded whose cells these are; they may come from a transplant donor. The CDR3 coding sequence is TGTGCCAGCTCACCACGAAGAACTAATGAAAAACTGTTTTTT. Protein product: CASSPRRTNEKLFF.